This entry lists 5 T cell receptor beta chains sequenced from one sample in a study of blood T cell repertoires in COVID-19 (dated by TCRdb to 2020 to 2022). The library was made by the immunoSEQ multiplex PCR assay. In TCRdb, the immuneACCESS table is reduced to in-frame sequences with V and J assigned. These tables do not hold every clone; where another copy was compared, an unresolved V gene accounts for under half, and the others remain unexplained. The sample table contains more than 15,000 clones; only one count was recorded for around 82% of them. Jointly, the top ten make up approximately 20% of the sample. The sample consisted of peripheral blood. Source of these receptors: an elderly man with active COVID-19.

The chain couples TRBV19 to TRBJ1-5; TRBD1 is a possible D gene (6 bases). CDR1 is LNHDA and CDR2 is SQIVND in the germline V gene (reference sequence). CDR3 length: 14 residues. V lost 3 bases and J 4 bases, leaving 10 bases between the germline ends. CDR3 residues: CASSIGQFNQPQHF. The CDR3 DNA sequence: TGTGCCAGTAGTATCGGACAGTTTAATCAGCCCCAGCATTTT.

The chain uses TRBV19 and TRBJ2-3, with 12 bases aligning to TRBD2. V gave up 5 bases and J gave up 2 bases; unmatched junction bases: 5. The CDR3 is 16 residues long. Looked up from germline, CDR1 is LNHDA and CDR2 is SQIVND (reference sequence). The CDR3 nucleotides are TGTGCCAGTAGTGCCAGACTAGCGGGAGACACAGATACGCAGTATTTT. Translating gives CASSARLAGDTDTQYF. The complete variable domain, with remaining parts taken from reference TRBV19 and TRBJ2-3, reads DGGITQSPKYLFRKEGQNVTLSCEQNLNHDAMYWYRQDPGQGLRLIYYSQIVNDFQKGDIAEGYSVSREKKESFPLTVTSAQKNPTAFYLCASSARLAGDTDTQYFGPGTRLTVL.

Only a few counts were recorded for this clone. This chain uses TRBV30 with TRBJ2-3; no definite D call. The CDR3 covers 14 residues. In germline, CDR1 is GTSNPN, CDR2 SVGIG (reference sequence). V lost 5 bases, J lost 2 bases, and 14 bases lay in between. The CDR3 reads CAWGSGFPTDTQYF. For the CDR3, the DNA is TGTGCCTGGGGTTCAGGTTTCCCCACAGATACGCAGTATTTT.

The chain joins TRBV4-1 to TRBJ2-2; 7 positions agree with TRBD1. Germline values: CDR1 MGHRA, CDR2 YSYEKL. V dropped 8 bases and J dropped 5; count of bases not matched to a gene: 5. The CDR3 runs to 13 residues. The CDR3 loop reads CASCLQGTGELFF. The CDR3 bases are TGCGCCAGCTGCTTACAGGGGACCGGGGAGCTGTTTTTT.

This rearrangement joins TRBV18 to TRBJ1-1; D may be TRBD1 (6 bases). The CDR3 spans 17 residues. Germline V gene lookup returns CDR1 KGHSH and CDR2 LQKENI. V was trimmed by 3 bases and J by 0 bases, leaving 17 bases between them. The DNA for the CDR3 is TGTGCCAGCTCACCGTGGGCAGGGGCATACATGAACACTGAAGCTTTCTTT. This sequence encodes CASSPWAGAYMNTEAFF.